This TCR beta chain derives from a study of long-term antiretroviral therapy in people with HIV. Study summary: Sampling started about a decade before the 2015 immediate-ART recommendation.

The CDR3 length is 13 residues. Trimming cost V 6 bases and J 12 bases; bases outside gene matches: 13. The germline gives CDR1 SGHVS, CDR2 FQNEAQ. This clone was counted only a few times. What it recognizes is unknown. Running of the v3.0 immunoSEQ assay took place at survey level. For every sample, sequencing targeted roughly 40,000-55,000 T-cell genomes. Produced via immunoSEQ multiplex PCR; TCRdb's table is partial and in-frame only. The table lists just under 35,000 clones, roughly 85% of them singletons. Notes on the study in general: Clones expanded before ART dominated the repertoire at all time points. Collection of the blood, which took place between about 2003 and 2017, possibly occurred under older ART regimens.

The specimen comprised unsorted PBMCs, sampled 2.8 years before starting antiretroviral therapy. This TCR derives from a woman aged 25 to 39 with HIV. The gene calls are TRBV7-8 and TRBJ2-7, with TRBD1 matching over 8 bases. The CDR3 loop reads CASRAPTGVKRYF. The CDR3 DNA is TGTGCCAGCAGGGCTCCGACAGGGGTGAAACGGTACTTC.